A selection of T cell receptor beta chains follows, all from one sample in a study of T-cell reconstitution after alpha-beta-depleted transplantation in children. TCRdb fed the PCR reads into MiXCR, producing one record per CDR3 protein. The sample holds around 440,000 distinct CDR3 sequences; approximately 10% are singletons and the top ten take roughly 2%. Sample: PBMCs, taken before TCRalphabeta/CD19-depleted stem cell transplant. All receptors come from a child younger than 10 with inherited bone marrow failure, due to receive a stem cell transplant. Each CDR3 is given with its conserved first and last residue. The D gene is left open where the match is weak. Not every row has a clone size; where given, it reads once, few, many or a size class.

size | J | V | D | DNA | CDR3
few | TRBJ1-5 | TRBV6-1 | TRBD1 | TGTGCCAGCACCCTGGGGACAGGGGGCAGGGCAGGGAAGCCCCAGCATTTT | CASTLGTGGRAGKPQHF
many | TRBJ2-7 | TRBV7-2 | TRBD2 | TGTGCCAGCAGCGTAGGCACCGGGACTATTTCCTACGAGCAGTACTTC | CASSVGTGTISYEQYF
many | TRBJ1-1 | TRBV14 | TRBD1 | TGTGCCAGCAGCCCCTACAGGGGTAGCACTGAAGCTTTCTTT | CASSPYRGSTEAFF
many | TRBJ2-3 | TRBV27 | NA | TGTGCCAGCAGTCCCTTCGGTAGCGGACTCACAGATACGCAGTATTTT | CASSPFGSGLTDTQYF
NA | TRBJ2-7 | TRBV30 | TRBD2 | TGTGCCTGGAGTGTATCTAGCGGGAAATACGAGCAGTACTTC | CAWSVSSGKYEQYF
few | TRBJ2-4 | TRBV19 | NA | TGTGCCAGTAGTATAGCAAGTCGAGGGTCGAAAAACATTCAGTACTTC | CASSIASRGSKNIQYF
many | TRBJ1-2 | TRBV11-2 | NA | TGTGCCAGCAGCTTAGGGCGGGCAGGGGCTGGATTC | CASSLGRAGAGF
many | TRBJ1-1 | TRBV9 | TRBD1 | TGTGCCAGCAGCGTGCAGGGGGACCTTGAAGCTTTCTTT | CASSVQGDLEAFF
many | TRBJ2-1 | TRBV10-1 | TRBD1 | TGCGCCAGCAAGGGACAGGGGTCCCTAGACAGCAATGAGCAGTTCTTC | CASKGQGSLDSNEQFF
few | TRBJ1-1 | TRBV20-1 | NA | TGCAGTGTCAGGAGGGTGAACACTGAAGCTTTCTTT | CSVRRVNTEAFF
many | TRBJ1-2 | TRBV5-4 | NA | TGTGCCAGCAGCTTGGCCGTGGACACCTATGGCTACACCTTC | CASSLAVDTYGYTF
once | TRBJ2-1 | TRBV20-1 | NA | TGCAGTGCCAGAGATGGGGACGGTTACTATGAGCAGTTCTTC | CSARDGDGYYEQFF
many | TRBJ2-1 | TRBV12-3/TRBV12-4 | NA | TGTGCCAGCAGTTTAGGGGGCTGGACCGGTGAGCAGTTCTTC | CASSLGGWTGEQFF
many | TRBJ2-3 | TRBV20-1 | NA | TGCAGTGCCATCGGTTTAGGACGGACAGATACGCAGTATTTT | CSAIGLGRTDTQYF
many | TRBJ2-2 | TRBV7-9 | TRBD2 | TGTGCCAGCAGCTCGAGCGGGAGGAACACCGGGGAGCTGTTTTTT | CASSSSGRNTGELFF
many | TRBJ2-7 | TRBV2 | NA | TGTGCCAGCAGTAGTATTGACAGCTACGAGCAGTACTTC | CASSSIDSYEQYF
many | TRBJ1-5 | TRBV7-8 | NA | TGTGCCAGCAGCCCCTCAGAAAATCAGCCCCAGCATTTT | CASSPSENQPQHF
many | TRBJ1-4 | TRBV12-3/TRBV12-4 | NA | TGTGCCAGCAGTTCCACAGGCGGACGGGCGGACGAAAAACTGTTTTTT | CASSSTGGRADEKLFF
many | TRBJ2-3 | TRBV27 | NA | TGTGCCAGCAGTCGGTGGGACTTCACAGATACGCAGTATTTT | CASSRWDFTDTQYF
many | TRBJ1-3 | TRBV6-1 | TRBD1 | TGTGCCAGCAGCCCAGGGGGATCGGGAAACACCATATATTTT | CASSPGGSGNTIYF
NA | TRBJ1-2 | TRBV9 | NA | TGTGCCAGCAGCGTAGGAGGCGGGGACTTTGGCTACACCTTC | CASSVGGGDFGYTF
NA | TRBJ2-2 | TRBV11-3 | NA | TGTGCCAGCAGCTCACAGGGGGGGATCACCGGGGAGCTGTTTTTT | CASSSQGGITGELFF
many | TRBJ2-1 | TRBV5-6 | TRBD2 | TGTGCCACCTCGGTGGGCCGGGAGGTTGCCTACAATGAGCAGTTCTTC | CATSVGREVAYNEQFF
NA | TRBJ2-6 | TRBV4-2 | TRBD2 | TGTGCCAGCAGCCAGGGACTAGCGGGAGCTGGGGCCAACGTCCTGACTTTC | CASSQGLAGAGANVLTF
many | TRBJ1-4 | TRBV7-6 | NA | TGTGCCAGCAGCTCATCCGACAGGATCATCGGGAAACTGTTTTTT | CASSSSDRIIGKLFF
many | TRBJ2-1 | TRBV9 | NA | TGTGCCAGCAGCGTGGGTAGTGGGGATGAGCAGTTCTTC | CASSVGSGDEQFF
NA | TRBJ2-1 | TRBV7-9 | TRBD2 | TGTGCCAGCAGCTTAGATTTAGCGGGCGTCTCCTACAATGAGCAGTTCTTC | CASSLDLAGVSYNEQFF
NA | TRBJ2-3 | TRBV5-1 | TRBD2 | TGCGCCAGCAGCTTGCCTCCGGGACTAGCGTCCACAGATACGCAGTATTTT | CASSLPPGLASTDTQYF
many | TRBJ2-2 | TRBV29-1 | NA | TGCAGCTCCCTGACTTCGGACACCGGGGAGCTGTTTTTT | CSSLTSDTGELFF
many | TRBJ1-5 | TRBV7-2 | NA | TGTGCCAGCAGCTTGATGGGAGGGGGGCAGCCCCAGCATTTT | CASSLMGGGQPQHF
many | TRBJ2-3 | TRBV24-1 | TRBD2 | TGTGCCACCAGTGACCCTACTGGGGCTAGCGGGAAAAGCACAGATACGCAGTATTTT | CATSDPTGASGKSTDTQYF
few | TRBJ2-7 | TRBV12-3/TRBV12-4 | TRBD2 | TGTGCCAGCAGTCCCGAGCGGGAGTTGTACGAGCAGTACTTC | CASSPERELYEQYF
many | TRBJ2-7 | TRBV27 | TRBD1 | TGTGCCAGCAGTCCGACAGGGGGCTCCTACTACGAGCAGTACTTC | CASSPTGGSYYEQYF
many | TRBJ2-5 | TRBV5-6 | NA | TGTGCCAGCAGCGCGGGACCGGGAGAGACCCAGTACTTC | CASSAGPGETQYF
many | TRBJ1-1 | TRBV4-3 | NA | TGCGCCAGCAGCCAAGATTTCGGGGGGAACACTGAAGCTTTCTTT | CASSQDFGGNTEAFF
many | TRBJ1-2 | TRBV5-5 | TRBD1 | TGTGCCAGCAGCGGGACAGGGGTTGGCTATGGCTACACCTTC | CASSGTGVGYGYTF
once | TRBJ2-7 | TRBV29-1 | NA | TGCAGCGTTGTACGGCAAAGCGAGCAGTACTTC | CSVVRQSEQYF